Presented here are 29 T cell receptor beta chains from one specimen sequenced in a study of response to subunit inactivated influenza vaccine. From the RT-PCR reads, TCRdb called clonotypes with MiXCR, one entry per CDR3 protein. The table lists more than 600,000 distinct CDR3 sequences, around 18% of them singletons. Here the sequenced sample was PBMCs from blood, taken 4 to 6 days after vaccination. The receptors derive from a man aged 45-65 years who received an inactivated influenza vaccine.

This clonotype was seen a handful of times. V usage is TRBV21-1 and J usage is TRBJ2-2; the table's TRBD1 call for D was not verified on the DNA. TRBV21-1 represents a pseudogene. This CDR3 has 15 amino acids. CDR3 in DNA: TGTGCCAGCAGCAAAGGCCTCCGGGACACCGGGGAGCTGTTTTTT. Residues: CASSKGLRDTGELFF.

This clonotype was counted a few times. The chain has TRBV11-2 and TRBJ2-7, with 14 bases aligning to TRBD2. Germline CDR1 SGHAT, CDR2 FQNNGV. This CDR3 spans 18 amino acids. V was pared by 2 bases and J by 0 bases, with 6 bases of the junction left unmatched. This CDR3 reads CASSLRLAGGPVSYEQYF. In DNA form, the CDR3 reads TGTGCCAGCAGCTTAAGACTAGCGGGAGGGCCCGTCTCCTACGAGCAGTACTTC.

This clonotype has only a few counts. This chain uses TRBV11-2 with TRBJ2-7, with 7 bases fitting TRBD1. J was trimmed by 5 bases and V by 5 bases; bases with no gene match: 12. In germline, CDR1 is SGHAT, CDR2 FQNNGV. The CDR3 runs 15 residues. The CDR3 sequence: CASSTRTGPSNEQYF. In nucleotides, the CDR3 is TGTGCCAGCAGCACCCGGACAGGACCGTCGAACGAGCAGTACTTC.

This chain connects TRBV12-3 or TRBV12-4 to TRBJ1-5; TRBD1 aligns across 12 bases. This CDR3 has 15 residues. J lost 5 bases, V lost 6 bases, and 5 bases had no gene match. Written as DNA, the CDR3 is TGTGCCAGCAGATGGGGACAGGGGGCTGATCAGCCCCAGCATTTT. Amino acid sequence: CASRWGQGADQPQHF.

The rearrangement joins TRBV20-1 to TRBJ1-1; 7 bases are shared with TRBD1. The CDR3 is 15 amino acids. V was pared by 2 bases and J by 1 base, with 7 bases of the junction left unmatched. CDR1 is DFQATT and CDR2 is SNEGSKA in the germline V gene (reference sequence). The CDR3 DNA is TGCAGTGCTAGACCTCCAACAGGGGCGAACACTGAAGCTTTCTTT. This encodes CSARPPTGANTEAFF.

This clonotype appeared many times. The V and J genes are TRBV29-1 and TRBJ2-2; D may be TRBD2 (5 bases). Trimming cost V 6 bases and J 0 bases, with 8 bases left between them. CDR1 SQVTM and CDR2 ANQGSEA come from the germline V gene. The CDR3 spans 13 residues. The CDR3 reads CSVGGTNTGELFF. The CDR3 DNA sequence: TGCAGCGTCGGAGGCACGAACACCGGGGAGCTGTTTTTT.

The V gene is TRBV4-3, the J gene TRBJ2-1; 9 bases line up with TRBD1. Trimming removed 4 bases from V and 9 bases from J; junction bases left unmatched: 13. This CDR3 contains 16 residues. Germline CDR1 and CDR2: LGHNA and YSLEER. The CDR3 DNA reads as TGCGCCAGCAGCCCTCAACTTTCGGGACAGGGTCGTGAGCAGTTCTTC. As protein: CASSPQLSGQGREQFF.

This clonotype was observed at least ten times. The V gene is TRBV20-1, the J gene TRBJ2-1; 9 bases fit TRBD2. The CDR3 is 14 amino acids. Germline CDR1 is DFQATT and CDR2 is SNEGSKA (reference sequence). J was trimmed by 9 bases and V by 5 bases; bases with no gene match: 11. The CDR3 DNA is TGCAGTGCTGTTAGCGGGAGTAGCGATGGTGAGCAGTTCTTC. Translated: CSAVSGSSDGEQFF.

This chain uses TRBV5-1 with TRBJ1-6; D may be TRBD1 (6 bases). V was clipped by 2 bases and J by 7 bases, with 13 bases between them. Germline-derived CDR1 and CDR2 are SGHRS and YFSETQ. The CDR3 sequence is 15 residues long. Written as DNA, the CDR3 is TGCGCCAGCAGCTTACTGACAGGAAGCAATTCACCCCTCCACTTT. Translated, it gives CASSLLTGSNSPLHF.

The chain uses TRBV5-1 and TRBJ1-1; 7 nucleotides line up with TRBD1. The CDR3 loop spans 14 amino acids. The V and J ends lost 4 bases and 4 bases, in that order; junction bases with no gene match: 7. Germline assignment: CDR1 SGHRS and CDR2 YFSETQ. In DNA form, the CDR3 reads TGCGCCAGCAGCCCGGGACAGACGGGCACTGAAGCTTTCTTT. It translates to CASSPGQTGTEAFF.

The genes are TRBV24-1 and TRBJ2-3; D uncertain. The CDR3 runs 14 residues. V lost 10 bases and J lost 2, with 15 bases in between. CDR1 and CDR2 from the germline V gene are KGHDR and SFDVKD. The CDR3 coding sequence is TGTGCCACTCAAGAGAGTTGGACCACAGATACGCAGTATTTT. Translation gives CATQESWTTDTQYF.

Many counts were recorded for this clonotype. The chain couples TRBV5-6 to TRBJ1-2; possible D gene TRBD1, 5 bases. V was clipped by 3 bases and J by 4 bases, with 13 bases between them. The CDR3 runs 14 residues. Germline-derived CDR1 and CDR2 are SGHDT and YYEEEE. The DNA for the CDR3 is TGTGCCAGCAGCTCCTTGGACACGGTCTATGGCTACACCTTC. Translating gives CASSSLDTVYGYTF.

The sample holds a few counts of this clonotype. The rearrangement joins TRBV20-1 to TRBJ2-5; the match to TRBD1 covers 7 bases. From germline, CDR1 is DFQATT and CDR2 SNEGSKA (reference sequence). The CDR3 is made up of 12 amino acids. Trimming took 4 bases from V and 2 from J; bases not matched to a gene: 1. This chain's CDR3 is CSATTGQETQYF. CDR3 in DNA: TGCAGTGCTACGACAGGGCAAGAGACCCAGTACTTC.

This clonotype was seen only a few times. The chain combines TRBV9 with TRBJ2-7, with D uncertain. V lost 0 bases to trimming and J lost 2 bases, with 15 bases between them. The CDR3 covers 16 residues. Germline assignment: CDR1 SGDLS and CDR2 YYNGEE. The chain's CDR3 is CASSVARPHLAYEQYF. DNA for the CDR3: TGTGCCAGCAGCGTAGCTAGGCCCCACCTCGCCTACGAGCAGTACTTC.

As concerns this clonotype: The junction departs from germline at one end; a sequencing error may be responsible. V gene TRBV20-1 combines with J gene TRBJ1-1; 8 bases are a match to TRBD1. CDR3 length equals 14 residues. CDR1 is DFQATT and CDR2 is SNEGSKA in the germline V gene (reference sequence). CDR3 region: CSAMAGGLDTEAFF. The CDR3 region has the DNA TGCAGTGCTATGGCAGGGGGCTTGGACACTGAAGCGTTCTTT.

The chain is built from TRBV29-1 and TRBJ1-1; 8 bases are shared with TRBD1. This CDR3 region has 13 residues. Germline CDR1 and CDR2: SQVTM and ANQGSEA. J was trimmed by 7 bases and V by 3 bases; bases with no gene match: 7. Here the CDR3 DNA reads TGCAGCGTTGATGGGACAGGACCCCGTGAAGCTTTCTTT. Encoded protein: CSVDGTGPREAFF.

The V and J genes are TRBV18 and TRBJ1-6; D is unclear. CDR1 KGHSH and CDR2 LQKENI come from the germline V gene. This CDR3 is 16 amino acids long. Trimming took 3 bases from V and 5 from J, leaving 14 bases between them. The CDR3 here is CASSPPFRYNNSPLHF. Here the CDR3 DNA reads TGTGCCAGCTCACCCCCGTTCCGATACAATAATTCACCCCTCCACTTT.

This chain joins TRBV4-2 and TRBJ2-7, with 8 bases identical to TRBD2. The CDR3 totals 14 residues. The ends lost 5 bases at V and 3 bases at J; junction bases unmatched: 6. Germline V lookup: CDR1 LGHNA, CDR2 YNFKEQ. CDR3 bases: TGTGCCAGCAGCGGAACAGCGGGAGACTACGAGCAGTACTTC. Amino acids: CASSGTAGDYEQYF.

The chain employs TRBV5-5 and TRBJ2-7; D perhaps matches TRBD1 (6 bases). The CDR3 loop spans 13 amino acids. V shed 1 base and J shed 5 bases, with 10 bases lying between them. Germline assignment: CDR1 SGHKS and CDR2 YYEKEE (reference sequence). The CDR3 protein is CASSLYRVHEQYF. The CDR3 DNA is TGTGCCAGCAGCTTGTACAGGGTCCACGAGCAGTACTTC. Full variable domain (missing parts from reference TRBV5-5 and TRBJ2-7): DAGVTQSPTHLIKTRGQQVTLRCSPISGHKSVSWYQQVLGQGPQFIFQYYEKEERGRGNFPDRFSARQFPNYSSELNVNALLLGDSALYLCASSLYRVHEQYFGPGTRLTVT.

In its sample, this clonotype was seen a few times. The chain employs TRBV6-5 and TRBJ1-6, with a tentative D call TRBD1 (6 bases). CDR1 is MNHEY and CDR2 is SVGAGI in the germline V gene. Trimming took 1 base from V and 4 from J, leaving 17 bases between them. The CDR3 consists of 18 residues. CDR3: CASSYWGRGGLYNSPLHF. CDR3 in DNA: TGTGCCAGCAGTTACTGGGGGAGAGGGGGACTTTATAATTCACCCCTCCACTTT.

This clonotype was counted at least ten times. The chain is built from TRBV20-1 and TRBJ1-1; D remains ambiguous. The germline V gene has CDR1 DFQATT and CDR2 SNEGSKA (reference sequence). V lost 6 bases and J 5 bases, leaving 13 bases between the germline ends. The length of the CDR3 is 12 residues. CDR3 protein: CSAGLGLTEAFF. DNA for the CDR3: TGCAGTGCCGGACTGGGTTTGACTGAAGCTTTCTTT.

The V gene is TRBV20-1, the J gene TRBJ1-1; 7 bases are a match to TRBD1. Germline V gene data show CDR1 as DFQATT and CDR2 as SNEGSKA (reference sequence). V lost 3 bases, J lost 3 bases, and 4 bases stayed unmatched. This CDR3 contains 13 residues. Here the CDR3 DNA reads TGCAGTGCTAGGCGTCAGGGGGACACTGAAGCTTTCTTT. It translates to CSARRQGDTEAFF.

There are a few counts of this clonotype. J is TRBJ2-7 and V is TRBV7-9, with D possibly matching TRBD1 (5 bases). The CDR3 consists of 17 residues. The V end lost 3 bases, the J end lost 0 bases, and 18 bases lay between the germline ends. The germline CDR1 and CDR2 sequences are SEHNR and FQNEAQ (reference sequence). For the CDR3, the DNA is TGTGCCAGCAGCTTTTGGCAGGGCGGTATCAGCTCCTACGAGCAGTACTTC. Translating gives CASSFWQGGISSYEQYF.

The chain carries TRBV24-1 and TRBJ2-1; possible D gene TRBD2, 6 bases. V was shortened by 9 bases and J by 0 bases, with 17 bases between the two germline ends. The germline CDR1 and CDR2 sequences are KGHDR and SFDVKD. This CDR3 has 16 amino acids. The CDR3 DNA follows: TGTGCCACCCAAGGGGACTCAGGGAACTCCTACAATGAGCAGTTCTTC. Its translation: CATQGDSGNSYNEQFF.

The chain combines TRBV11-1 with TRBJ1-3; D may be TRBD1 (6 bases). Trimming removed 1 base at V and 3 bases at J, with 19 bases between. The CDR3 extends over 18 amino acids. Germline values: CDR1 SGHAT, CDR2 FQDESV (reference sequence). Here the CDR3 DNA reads TGTGCCAGCAGCTTAGTTCGGGGGACACGATCCCTTGGAAACACCATATATTTT. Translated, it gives CASSLVRGTRSLGNTIYF.

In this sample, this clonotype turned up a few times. The CDR3 bases are TGCGCCAGCAGCTTGGAGGCGGGTGGGGCCTACGAGCAGTACTTC. Protein: CASSLEAGGAYEQYF. The gene calls are TRBV5-1 and TRBJ2-7, with a tentative D call TRBD2 (5 bases). Per germline, CDR1 SGHRS and CDR2 YFSETQ. The CDR3 is 15 amino acids. V was shortened by 0 bases and J by 2 bases, with 12 bases between the two germline ends.

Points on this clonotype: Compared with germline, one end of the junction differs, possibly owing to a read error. DNA of the CDR3: TGTGCCAGCAGACGCAGCGGGAGCTCCTTCGAGCAGTACTTC. Protein sequence: CASRRSGSSFEQYF. V gene TRBV6-1 combines with J gene TRBJ2-7; TRBD2 aligns across 8 bases. This CDR3 has 14 amino acids. The V gene's germline CDR1 is MNHNS and CDR2 SASEGT.

CDR3 region: CASSMLTVSNEQFF. Here the CDR3 DNA reads TGTGCCAGTAGTATGCTGACAGTCTCTAATGAGCAGTTCTTC. This chain joins TRBV19 and TRBJ2-1; perhaps TRBD1 as D (5 bases). Germline CDR1 reads LNHDA; CDR2 reads SQIVND (reference sequence). The CDR3 totals 14 residues. V dropped 3 bases and J dropped 7 bases, with 13 bases sitting between them. The full variable domain, completed using reference TRBV19 and TRBJ2-1, is DGGITQSPKYLFRKEGQNVTLSCEQNLNHDAMYWYRQDPGQGLRLIYYSQIVNDFQKGDIAEGYSVSREKKESFPLTVTSAQKNPTAFYLCASSMLTVSNEQFFGPGTRLTVL.

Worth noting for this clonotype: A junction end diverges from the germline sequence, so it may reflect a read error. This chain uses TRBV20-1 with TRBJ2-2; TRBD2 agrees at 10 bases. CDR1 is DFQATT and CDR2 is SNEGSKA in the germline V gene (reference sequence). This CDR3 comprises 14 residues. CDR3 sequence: CSARAGGVTGELFF. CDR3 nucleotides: TGCAGTGCAAGAGCGGGAGGGGTCACCGGGGAGCTGTTTTTT.